A selection of T cell receptor beta chains follows, all from one sample in a study of T cell changes during pregnancy in multiple sclerosis. Sequencing used immunoSEQ multiplex PCR; TCRdb keeps in-frame clones, though not all of them. The table shows 78,000 or so clones, with over 80% occurring only once. The specimen was CD4+ T cells from peripheral blood mononuclear cells, collected before pregnancy. The receptors were gathered from a female donor with multiple sclerosis, enrolled in a pregnancy study. CDR3s include the opening cysteine and the closing phenylalanine or tryptophan.

V,J,CDR3
TRBV28,TRBJ1-2,CASSLAGPLVGGYTF
TRBV10-3,TRBJ2-7,CAISPGLSYEQYF
TRBV7-2,TRBJ1-1,CASSPNVNRNSKAFF
TRBV28,TRBJ2-3,CASSTSGKGTDTQYF
TRBV7-2,TRBJ2-7,CASSSGLAGSSYEQYF
TRBV5-6,TRBJ2-3,CASSRTGVGTQYF
TRBV28,TRBJ2-4,CASGTSKNIQYF
TRBV5-1,TRBJ2-6,CASSLVLAGTGANVLTF
TRBV18,TRBJ2-1,CASSLLLGQVEQFF
TRBV19,TRBJ2-2,CASSTSQGPGELFF
TRBV19,TRBJ2-1,CASSIQRNTANEQFF
TRBV10-3,TRBJ2-2,CAIRTGTTNTGELFF
TRBV19,TRBJ1-5,CASQRGFFSLNQPQHF
TRBV5-6,TRBJ1-2,CASSLWEGQGYGYTF
TRBV2,TRBJ1-6,CASSEDRGGSGNSPLHF
TRBV11-2,TRBJ2-7,CASRHLAGQYEQYF
TRBV18,TRBJ2-2,CASSPRGASGRTANTGELFF
TRBV27,TRBJ2-7,CASSLRADRTSGSWDEQYF
TRBV5-1,TRBJ1-2,CASSVGTGEGYTF
TRBV7-8,TRBJ2-5,CASSPTSTGYQETQYF
TRBV14,TRBJ1-1,CASSQNREAFF
TRBV5-1,TRBJ2-7,CASSLVASGRVPYEQYF
TRBV6-5,TRBJ1-2,CASSYGLGGYTF
TRBV28,TRBJ1-5,CASRSQGIPNQPQHF
TRBV11-2,TRBJ2-2,CASSSTGTGGTGELFF
TRBV7-2,TRBJ2-2,CASSLVQGVGELFF
TRBV19,TRBJ2-2,CASSIGSGSLTGELFF
TRBV6-6,TRBJ2-7,CASSYRQGPYEQYF
TRBV7-2,TRBJ1-5,CASSLSGTGRYSNQPQHF
TRBV4-3,TRBJ1-1,CASSQGTAMNTEAFF